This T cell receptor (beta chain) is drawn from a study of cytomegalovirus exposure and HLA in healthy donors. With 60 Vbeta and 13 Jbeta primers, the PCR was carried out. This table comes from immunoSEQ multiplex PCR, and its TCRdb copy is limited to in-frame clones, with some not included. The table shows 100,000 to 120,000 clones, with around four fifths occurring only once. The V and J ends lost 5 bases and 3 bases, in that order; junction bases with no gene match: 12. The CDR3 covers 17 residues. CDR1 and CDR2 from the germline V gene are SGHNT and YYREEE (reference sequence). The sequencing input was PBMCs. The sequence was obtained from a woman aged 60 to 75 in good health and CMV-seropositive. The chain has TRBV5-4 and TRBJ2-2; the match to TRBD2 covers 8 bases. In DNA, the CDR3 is TGTGCCAGCAGACTAGGACTAGCAGTCGAGGACACCGGGGAGCTGTTTTTT. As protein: CASRLGLAVEDTGELFF. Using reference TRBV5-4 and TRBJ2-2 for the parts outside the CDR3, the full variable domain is ETGVTQSPTHLIKTRGQQVTLRCSSQSGHNTVSWYQQALGQGPQFIFQYYREEENGRGNFPPRFSGLQFPNYSSELNVNALELDDSALYLCASRLGLAVEDTGELFFGEGSRLTVL.